One sample yielded the 29 T cell receptor beta chains listed below, sequenced in a study of radiotherapy plus CTLA-4 blockade in lung cancer. Data came from immunoSEQ multiplex PCR; TCRdb stores just in-frame clones and leaves some out. This sample yields about 60,000 clones, of which roughly four fifths are seen a single time; 4% belongs to the top ten. Sequenced here: peripheral blood, sampled from a patient treated with radiotherapy plus ipilimumab. The receptors here all came from a human donor with non-small cell lung cancer who had a partial response to radiotherapy plus ipilimumab.

The CDR3 reads CASSQGLISGRSSYEQYF. CDR3 coding DNA: TGTGCCAGCAGCCAAGGCCTAATTAGCGGGAGGAGCTCCTACGAGCAGTACTTC. The V call is TRBV4-2, the J call TRBJ2-7; 10 nucleotides line up with TRBD2. This CDR3 has 18 amino acids. The V gene end was trimmed by 1 base and the J gene end by 0 bases; junction bases not matched to a gene: 9. Germline assignment: CDR1 LGHNA and CDR2 YNFKEQ.

The chain employs TRBV10-3 and TRBJ1-1; no clear D gene. Trimming removed 6 bases at V and 7 bases at J, with 9 bases between. The V gene's germline CDR1 is ENHRY and CDR2 SYGVKD. The CDR3 is 11 residues long. CDR3 nucleotide sequence: TGTGCCATCAGCGATACAAGTGAAGCTTTCTTT. Protein: CAISDTSEAFF.

V gene TRBV7-9 combines with J gene TRBJ1-1, with D uncertain. Germline-derived CDR1 and CDR2 are SEHNR and FQNEAQ (reference sequence). The CDR3 totals 13 residues. The V end lost 1 base, the J end lost 4 bases, and 7 bases lay between the germline ends. Here the CDR3 DNA reads TGTGCCAGCAGCTTAGGAGGTGGCACTGAAGCTTTCTTT. Its translation: CASSLGGGTEAFF.

The chain is built from TRBV11-2 and TRBJ1-1, with no clear D. Trimming stripped 6 bases from V and 6 bases from J, with 14 bases between. CDR1 is SGHAT, CDR2 FQNNGV, per germline. The CDR3 has 13 residues. CDR3 in DNA: TGTGCCAGCAGAAGCACGGTAAAGTCTGAAGCTTTCTTT. This codes for CASRSTVKSEAFF.

V usage is TRBV28 and J usage is TRBJ1-2; D may be TRBD1 (5 bases). Per the germline V gene, CDR1 is MDHEN and CDR2 is SYDVKM. V shed 7 bases and J shed 4 bases, with 19 bases lying between them. This CDR3 region has 15 residues. The CDR3 protein is CASNTEPGGTYGYTF. For the CDR3, the DNA is TGTGCCAGCAATACCGAGCCGGGCGGGACCTATGGCTACACCTTC.

The chain couples TRBV6-1 to TRBJ2-2; maybe TRBD2 (5 bases). Trimming took 7 bases from V and 4 from J, leaving 13 bases between them. The length of the CDR3 is 14 residues. Germline V gene data show CDR1 as MNHNS and CDR2 as SASEGT. The CDR3 DNA is TGTGCCAGCATGATACTCCGGGGCACCGGGGAGCTGTTTTTT. Its translation is CASMILRGTGELFF.

The rearrangement uses TRBV7-9 and TRBJ2-7, with 8 bases fitting TRBD1. V shed 4 bases and J 5 bases; nucleotides not matched to a gene: 7. The CDR3 has 14 residues. The germline V gene encodes CDR1 SEHNR and CDR2 FQNEAQ (reference sequence). CDR3 DNA sequence: TGTGCCAGCAGCTCTTGGACAGGGTCAGACGAGCAGTACTTC. It is translated as CASSSWTGSDEQYF.

The chain uses TRBV30 and TRBJ2-1, with D perhaps matching TRBD2 (6 bases). The CDR3 loop spans 12 amino acids. V was shortened by 6 bases and J by 7 bases, with 13 bases between the two germline ends. Germline CDR1 and CDR2: GTSNPN and SVGIG (reference sequence). CDR3 sequence (DNA): TGTGCCTGCATCCCAGGGAGGAATGAGCAGTTCTTC. Its protein product is CACIPGRNEQFF.

J is TRBJ2-5 and V is TRBV6-1, with a possible D match to TRBD2 (6 bases). V was cut by 5 bases and J by 0 bases, with 7 bases left in between. This CDR3 has 13 residues. Per germline, CDR1 MNHNS and CDR2 SASEGT. The CDR3 here is CASSRGYQETQYF. CDR3 coding DNA: TGTGCCAGCAGTCGGGGGTACCAAGAGACCCAGTACTTC.

A single count supports this clone. This sequence joins TRBV7-3 and TRBJ2-3; 8 bases line up with TRBD1. Germline V gives CDR1 SGHTA, CDR2 FQGTGA. The V gene end was trimmed by 5 bases and the J gene end by 2 bases; junction bases not matched to a gene: 3. The CDR3 is made up of 14 amino acids. CDR3 bases: TGTGCCAGCAGCCCGGGACAGGTCACAGATACGCAGTATTTT. It encodes CASSPGQVTDTQYF.

The gene calls are TRBV30 and TRBJ1-2; D is unclear. Trimming shortened V by 5 bases and J by 8 bases, and 15 bases separated the two germline ends. The CDR3 is 12 residues long. From germline, CDR1 is GTSNPN and CDR2 SVGIG (reference sequence). The CDR3 sequence: CAWDRFGEGYTF. CDR3 nucleotide sequence: TGTGCCTGGGACCGATTCGGGGAGGGCTACACCTTC.

The rearrangement joins TRBV5-1 to TRBJ2-3; TRBD1 aligns across 7 bases. The CDR3 is 15 amino acids. CDR1 is SGHRS, CDR2 YFSETQ, per germline. V trimming: 4 bases; J trimming: 4 bases; junction bases outside the gene matches: 9. CDR3 region: CASSASAGGADTQYF. CDR3 nucleotides: TGCGCCAGCAGCGCCTCGGCAGGGGGAGCAGATACGCAGTATTTT.

The V and J genes are TRBV30 and TRBJ1-2, with a possible D match to TRBD1 (5 bases). The CDR3 is made up of 12 amino acids. Germline V gene sequence: CDR1 GTSNPN, CDR2 SVGIG (reference sequence). The V and J ends lost 4 bases and 8 bases respectively, with 14 bases between them. CDR3 bases: TGTGCCTGGACAGGGCCCCTGGTAGGCTACACCTTC. Its protein is CAWTGPLVGYTF.

The gene calls are TRBV30 and TRBJ2-3; 7 bases map to TRBD2. The CDR3 is 14 residues long. The germline V gene has CDR1 GTSNPN and CDR2 SVGIG (reference sequence). J gave up 3 bases and V 4 bases, and 7 bases lay outside the gene matches. The chain's CDR3 is CAWTAGVGTDTQYF. As DNA, the CDR3 is TGTGCCTGGACGGCGGGAGTTGGTACAGATACGCAGTATTTT.

The count of this clone is one. DNA for the CDR3: TGTGCCAGCAGTCCGGACAACTCTAACTATGGCTACACCTTC. Encoded protein: CASSPDNSNYGYTF. The genes are TRBV6-1 and TRBJ1-2; D perhaps matches TRBD1 (5 bases). CDR1 and CDR2 from the germline V gene are MNHNS and SASEGT. Trimming took 5 bases from V and 0 from J, leaving 10 bases between them. This CDR3 contains 14 residues.

The J gene is TRBJ2-1, the V gene TRBV7-2; 9 bases align to TRBD1. This CDR3 contains 16 residues. Germline CDR1 SGHTA, CDR2 FQGNSA. V shed 3 bases, J shed 4 bases, and the junction held 7 bases outside the gene matches. The chain's CDR3 is CASSFVQGQGYNEQFF. In nucleotides, the CDR3 is TGTGCCAGCAGCTTCGTCCAGGGACAGGGTTACAATGAGCAGTTCTTC.

V gene TRBV9 combines with J gene TRBJ1-5, with 7 bases lining up with TRBD1. V was clipped by 3 bases and J by 6 bases; unmatched bases: 9. Germline lookup yields CDR1 SGDLS and CDR2 YYNGEE. This CDR3 spans 15 amino acids. The CDR3 DNA reads TGTGCCAGCAGCGCCTTCGACAGGGTCGGTCAGCCCCAGCATTTT. This codes for CASSAFDRVGQPQHF.

This clone was detected only a few times. The chain recombines TRBV9 with TRBJ2-1, with 16 nucleotides matching TRBD2. Germline V lookup: CDR1 SGDLS, CDR2 YYNGEE. V was clipped by 4 bases and J by 3 bases; unmatched bases: 7. The CDR3 is made up of 18 amino acids. This CDR3 reads CASSPTGTSGRGYNEQFF. In DNA, the CDR3 is TGTGCCAGCAGCCCCACCGGGACTAGCGGGAGGGGCTACAATGAGCAGTTCTTC.

This clone was seen a handful of times. V gene TRBV27 combines with J gene TRBJ1-5; 9 bases align to TRBD1. Germline V gene lookup returns CDR1 MNHEY and CDR2 SMNVEV (reference sequence). With 6 bases clipped from V and 4 bases from J, the junction kept 7 bases outside the gene matches. The CDR3 is 15 residues long. The CDR3 DNA reads as TGTGCCAGCAGGGGACAGGGACAGGTTAATCAGCCCCAGCATTTT. It codes for CASRGQGQVNQPQHF.

This clone was counted between two and nine times. The chain uses TRBV2 and TRBJ1-1, with 7 bases aligning to TRBD1. The CDR3 loop spans 13 amino acids. The germline gives CDR1 SNHLY, CDR2 FYNNEI. Trimming removed 11 bases from V and 0 bases from J; junction bases left unmatched: 6. CDR3 in amino acids: CAGTDNLNTEAFF. CDR3 nucleotide sequence: TGTGCCGGGACAGATAATCTGAACACTGAAGCTTTCTTT.

The rearrangement links TRBV28 to TRBJ1-1; D is possibly TRBD1 (6 bases). Germline V gene sequence: CDR1 MDHEN, CDR2 SYDVKM. This CDR3 contains 12 residues. V was cut by 2 bases and J by 8 bases, with 9 bases left in between. CDR3 loop: CASSLTGREAFF. The CDR3 region has the DNA TGTGCCAGCAGTTTAACAGGGAGAGAAGCTTTCTTT.

This clone has a count of ten or more. The genes are TRBV5-1 and TRBJ2-1; 10 bases map to TRBD2. Germline CDR1 SGHRS, CDR2 YFSETQ. The junction had 2 bases not matched to a gene; V was cut back by 0 bases and J by 5 bases. The CDR3 extends over 15 amino acids. CDR3 coding DNA: TGCGCCAGCAGCTTGGGGACTAGCGGAAACAATGAGCAGTTCTTC. This sequence encodes CASSLGTSGNNEQFF.

This chain joins TRBV7-9 and TRBJ2-1; 7 positions agree with TRBD2. The germline gives CDR1 SEHNR, CDR2 FQNEAQ (reference sequence). J lost 7 bases, V lost 5 bases, and 11 bases had no gene match. This CDR3 contains 15 residues. CDR3 coding DNA: TGTGCCAGCAGCCCCTTAGCGGGTGGGGGGAATGAGCAGTTCTTC. Translation: CASSPLAGGGNEQFF.

V and J are TRBV28 and TRBJ2-7; D unresolved. V was clipped by 4 bases and J by 0 bases, with 16 bases between them. CDR1 MDHEN and CDR2 SYDVKM come from the germline V gene. The CDR3 has 16 amino acids. The CDR3 region has the DNA TGTGCCAGCAGTTATCCGCGCACACTAAGCTCCTACGAGCAGTACTTC. Its protein is CASSYPRTLSSYEQYF.

The chain employs TRBV7-3 and TRBJ2-5, with D unresolved. The CDR3 runs 13 residues. Germline V gene data show CDR1 as SGHTA and CDR2 as FQGTGA. The V gene lost 2 bases and the J gene lost 3 bases, with 7 bases spanning the gap. CDR3 region: CASSLSHKETQYF. The CDR3 bases are TGTGCCAGCAGCTTATCCCACAAAGAGACCCAGTACTTC.

The chain carries TRBV27 and TRBJ1-4; tentative D call: TRBD1 (6 bases). The germline V and J ends were trimmed by 5 bases and 4 bases, with 8 bases remaining between them. Germline CDR1 and CDR2: MNHEY and SMNVEV (reference sequence). The length of the CDR3 is 13 residues. The CDR3 DNA sequence: TGTGCCAGCAGTGTACAGGGTAATGAAAAACTGTTTTTT. Amino acids: CASSVQGNEKLFF.

This chain's CDR3 is CASSQQGADTEAFF. The DNA for the CDR3 is TGTGCCAGCAGCCAACAGGGGGCTGACACTGAAGCTTTCTTT. V usage is TRBV27 and J usage is TRBJ1-1; 9 positions match TRBD1. V was clipped by 6 bases and J by 3 bases; unmatched bases: 5. The CDR3 sequence is 14 residues long. CDR1 and CDR2 (germline): MNHEY, SMNVEV (reference sequence).

The chain employs TRBV27 and TRBJ2-3, with TRBD2 matching over 13 bases. The CDR3 extends over 17 amino acids. The germline CDR1 and CDR2 sequences are MNHEY and SMNVEV (reference sequence). V trimming: 5 bases; J trimming: 4 bases; junction bases outside the gene matches: 9. CDR3 DNA: TGTGCCAGCAGTCCCCGGAGGACTAGCGGGAGCGCAGATACGCAGTATTTT. Translation: CASSPRRTSGSADTQYF.

The chain uses TRBV2 and TRBJ1-5, with 8 bases identical to TRBD1. The junction had 6 bases not matched to a gene; V was cut back by 7 bases and J by 7 bases. Per germline, CDR1 SNHLY and CDR2 FYNNEI. The CDR3 has 13 residues. The CDR3 DNA follows: TGTGCCAGCACGACAGGGGAAAGGCAGCCCCAGCATTTT. Its protein product is CASTTGERQPQHF.